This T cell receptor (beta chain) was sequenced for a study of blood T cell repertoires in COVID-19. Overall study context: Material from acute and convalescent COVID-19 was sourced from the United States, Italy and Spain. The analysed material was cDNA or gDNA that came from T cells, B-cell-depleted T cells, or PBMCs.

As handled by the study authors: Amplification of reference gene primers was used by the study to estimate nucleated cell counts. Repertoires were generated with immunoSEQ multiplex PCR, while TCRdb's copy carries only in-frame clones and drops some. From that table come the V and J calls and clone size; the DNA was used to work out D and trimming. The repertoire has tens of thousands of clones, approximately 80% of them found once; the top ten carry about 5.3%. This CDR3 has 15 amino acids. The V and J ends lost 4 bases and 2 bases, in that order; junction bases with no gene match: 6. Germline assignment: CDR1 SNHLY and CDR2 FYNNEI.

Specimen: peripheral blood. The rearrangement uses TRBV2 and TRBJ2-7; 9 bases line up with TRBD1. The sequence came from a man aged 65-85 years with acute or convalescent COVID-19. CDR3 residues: CASSARTGAPYEQYF. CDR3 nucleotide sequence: TGTGCCAGCAGTGCCCGGACAGGGGCCCCCTACGAGCAGTACTTC.